This record concerns one T cell receptor beta chain sequence. The CDR3 sequence is 17 residues long. The germline V gene encodes CDR1 MNHEY and CDR2 SVGEGT. These data are taken from a study of T cells expressing NK-cell markers. Each CDR3 protein gets one entry in TCRdb, which reprocessed the 5' RACE reads and gives no DNA. This table lists 500,000 or so distinct CDR3 sequences. The TCR was taken from a man younger than 35 in good health. Source material: blood T cells: a sorted CD56 or NKG2C T cell subset, CD4+ or CD8+ T cells, or bulk PBMC T cells (not recorded which). This chain links TRBV6-2 or TRBV6-3 with TRBJ2-6; the TCRdb call, TRBD1, lacks DNA for checking. The CDR3 sequence: CASSYPGTALGANVLTF.